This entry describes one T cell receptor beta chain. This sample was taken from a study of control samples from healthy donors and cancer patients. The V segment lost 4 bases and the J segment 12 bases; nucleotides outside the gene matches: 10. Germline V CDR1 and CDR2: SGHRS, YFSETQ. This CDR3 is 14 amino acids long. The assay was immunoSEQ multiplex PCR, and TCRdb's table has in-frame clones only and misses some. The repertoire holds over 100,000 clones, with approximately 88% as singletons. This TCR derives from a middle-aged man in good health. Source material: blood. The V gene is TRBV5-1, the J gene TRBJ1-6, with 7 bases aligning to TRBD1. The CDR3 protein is CASSRTGPGLPLHF. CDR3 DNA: TGCGCCAGCAGCCGGACAGGTCCCGGCTTACCCCTCCACTTT.